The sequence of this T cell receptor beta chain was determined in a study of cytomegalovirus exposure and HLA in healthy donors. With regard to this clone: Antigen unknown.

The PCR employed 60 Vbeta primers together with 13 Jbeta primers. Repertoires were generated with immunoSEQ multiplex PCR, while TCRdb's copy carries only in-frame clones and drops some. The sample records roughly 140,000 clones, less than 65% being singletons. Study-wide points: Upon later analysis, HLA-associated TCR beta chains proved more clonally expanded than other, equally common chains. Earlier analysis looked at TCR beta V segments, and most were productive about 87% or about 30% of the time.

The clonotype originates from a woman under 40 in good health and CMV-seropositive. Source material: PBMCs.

The CDR3, as DNA: TGCGCCAGCAGTCCGGGGAGACTAGCTGAGGAGACCCAGTACTTC. It specifies CASSPGRLAEETQYF. The chain links TRBV10-1 to TRBJ2-5, with 7 nucleotides matching TRBD2. This CDR3 contains 15 residues. The germline gives CDR1 WNHNN, CDR2 SYGVQD (reference sequence). The V gene end was trimmed by 5 bases and the J gene end by 5 bases; junction bases not matched to a gene: 11.